The next 26 T cell receptor beta chains were all read from a single sample in a study of blood T cell repertoires in COVID-19. The data were produced by immunoSEQ multiplex PCR, yet TCRdb's version contains in-frame clones alone and is incomplete. This sample carries roughly 150,000 clones, 70% to 90% of them seen once, and the ten largest clones take about 2.1%. What was sequenced was peripheral blood. The receptors here all came from a man aged 45-65 years who had recovered from COVID-19.

The chain has TRBV5-1 and TRBJ2-1; 8 nucleotides line up with TRBD1. The germline V gene has CDR1 SGHRS and CDR2 YFSETQ. The ends lost 3 bases at V and 1 base at J; junction bases unmatched: 6. The CDR3 has 16 residues. Written as DNA, the CDR3 is TGCGCCAGCAGCTCTCAGGGGGCGGGGTCCTACAATGAGCAGTTCTTC. Amino acid sequence: CASSSQGAGSYNEQFF.

The chain combines TRBV9 with TRBJ2-3; 8 nucleotides match TRBD1. The CDR3 sequence is 14 residues long. V lost 6 bases and J lost 3; bases outside the gene matches: 6. Germline CDR1 SGDLS, CDR2 YYNGEE. The CDR3: CASTGRQGTDTQYF. The CDR3 DNA sequence: TGTGCCAGCACCGGAAGACAGGGGACAGATACGCAGTATTTT. Looking up the rest from reference TRBV9 and TRBJ2-3 gives the full variable domain: DSGVTQTPKHLITATGQRVTLRCSPRSGDLSVYWYQQSLDQGLQFLIQYYNGEERAKGNILERFSAQQFPDLHSELNLSSLELGDSALYFCASTGRQGTDTQYFGPGTRLTVL.

The chain joins TRBV11-2 to TRBJ2-3; 10 bases align to TRBD1. V dropped 1 base and J dropped 5; count of bases not matched to a gene: 0. The CDR3 consists of 14 residues. Germline CDR1 is SGHAT and CDR2 is FQNNGV. This CDR3 reads CASSLGTGGDTQYF. CDR3 DNA sequence: TGTGCCAGCAGCTTAGGGACAGGGGGAGATACGCAGTATTTT.

The genes are TRBV7-6 and TRBJ2-5; 7 nucleotides align to TRBD1. V dropped 3 bases and J dropped 5; count of bases not matched to a gene: 12. The CDR3 sequence is 16 residues long. The V gene's germline CDR1 is SGHVS and CDR2 FNYEAQ. The CDR3, as DNA: TGTGCCAGCAGCTTCAATTCAGGGACAGTCGGTGAGACCCAGTACTTC. Encoded protein: CASSFNSGTVGETQYF. The entire variable domain, with the rest obtained from reference TRBV7-6 and TRBJ2-5, is as follows: GAGVSQSPRYKVTKRGQDVALRCDPISGHVSLYWYRQALGQGPEFLTYFNYEAQQDKSGLPNDRFSAERPEGSISTLTIQRTEQRDSAMYRCASSFNSGTVGETQYFGPGTRLLVL.

The J gene is TRBJ2-1, the V gene TRBV3-1 (or the pseudogene TRBV3-2), with D hard to call. Germline-derived CDR1 and CDR2 are LGHDT and YNNKEL (reference sequence). The V and J ends lost 0 bases and 3 bases respectively, with 6 bases between them. The CDR3 is made up of 14 amino acids. The CDR3 loop is CASSQDHSYNEQFF. The CDR3 DNA sequence: TGTGCCAGCAGCCAAGACCATAGCTACAATGAGCAGTTCTTC.

The chain couples TRBV24-1 to TRBJ2-7; 8 bases align to TRBD1. This CDR3 has 16 amino acids. Germline V gives CDR1 KGHDR, CDR2 SFDVKD. The V gene end was trimmed by 7 bases and the J gene end by 4 bases; junction bases not matched to a gene: 14. CDR3 DNA: TGTGCCACCAGGGTCCGTTCCGGGACAGGTTTATACGAGCAGTACTTC. Amino acid sequence: CATRVRSGTGLYEQYF.

J is TRBJ2-1 and V is TRBV4-1, with D maybe TRBD1 (6 bases). The germline V gene has CDR1 MGHRA and CDR2 YSYEKL. The germline V and J ends were trimmed by 8 bases and 9 bases, with 26 bases remaining between them. The CDR3 sequence is 16 residues long. CDR3 sequence: CASEKRLDRLLCEQFF. The CDR3 nucleotides are TGCGCCAGCGAAAAACGGTTGGACAGACTTCTTTGTGAGCAGTTCTTC.

The chain combines TRBV9 with TRBJ2-3; 11 bases line up with TRBD2. Germline values: CDR1 SGDLS, CDR2 YYNGEE. This CDR3 comprises 18 residues. V gave up 2 bases and J gave up 7 bases; unmatched junction bases: 15. The CDR3 DNA sequence: TGTGCCAGCAGCGTGATGGATAGCGGGGGGGCATTCGTCAATACGCAGTATTTT. Translation: CASSVMDSGGAFVNTQYF.

CDR3 nucleotides: TGTGCCAGCAGTGAGGTCAGGGGTGGGATTCAGCCCCAGCATTTT. This gives the protein CASSEVRGGIQPQHF. The chain is built from TRBV6-1 and TRBJ1-5, with D perhaps matching TRBD1 (6 bases). The CDR3 runs 15 residues. V lost 3 bases, J lost 6 bases, and 15 bases lay in between. CDR1 and CDR2 from the germline V gene are MNHNS and SASEGT.

The chain carries TRBV5-1 and TRBJ1-5, with D possibly being TRBD1 (6 bases). This CDR3 contains 15 residues. Trimming pared 3 bases from V and 1 base from J, leaving 11 bases between. Germline loops: CDR1 SGHRS, CDR2 YFSETQ. CDR3 nucleotides: TGCGCCAGCAGCTGGGGACACGAAAGCAATCAGCCCCAGCATTTT. Translated: CASSWGHESNQPQHF.

In DNA, the CDR3 is TGCGCCAGCAGCCAAGTAAGCGTCAATCCTACCTACGAGCAGTACTTC. This codes for CASSQVSVNPTYEQYF. The V gene is TRBV4-1, the J gene TRBJ2-7; no firm D call. Germline CDR1 reads MGHRA; CDR2 reads YSYEKL. V lost 1 base and J 2 bases, leaving 15 bases between the germline ends. This CDR3 contains 16 residues.

CDR3 loop: CASRVPGLNTEAFF. The CDR3 coding sequence is TGTGCCAGCAGAGTCCCAGGGCTCAACACTGAAGCTTTCTTT. The rearrangement joins TRBV6-5 to TRBJ1-1, with a tentative D call TRBD1 (5 bases). The germline V and J ends were trimmed by 6 bases and 2 bases, with 13 bases remaining between them. The germline V gene has CDR1 MNHEY and CDR2 SVGAGI. This CDR3 has 14 amino acids.

V is TRBV27 and J is TRBJ2-1; 13 nucleotides line up with TRBD2. There are 19 residues in the CDR3. V lost 5 bases, J lost 0 bases, and 10 bases stayed unmatched. Germline-derived CDR1 and CDR2 are MNHEY and SMNVEV (reference sequence). CDR3 nucleotides: TGTGCCAGCAGTCCCCGGACTAGCGGGGGCCCGAGCTCCTACAATGAGCAGTTCTTC. Encoded protein: CASSPRTSGGPSSYNEQFF.

This chain joins TRBV2 and TRBJ1-2; D unresolved. The germline gives CDR1 SNHLY, CDR2 FYNNEI. V was cut by 5 bases and J by 7 bases, with 14 bases left in between. The CDR3 is 13 amino acids. The CDR3 protein is CASSSGPLGGYTF. The CDR3 bases are TGTGCCAGCAGTTCAGGCCCTTTGGGTGGCTACACCTTC.

CDR3: CASSIKFRAGANVLTF. In DNA, the CDR3 is TGTGCCAGTAGTATAAAGTTCAGGGCTGGGGCCAACGTCCTGACTTTC. The V gene is TRBV19, the J gene TRBJ2-6; D possibly corresponds to TRBD1 (5 bases). V lost 2 bases, J lost 2 bases, and 10 bases lay in between. Germline V CDR1 and CDR2: LNHDA, SQIVND (reference sequence). This CDR3 has 16 amino acids.

The chain couples TRBV7-2 to TRBJ1-1; perhaps TRBD1 as D (5 bases). The V end lost 1 base, the J end lost 1 base, and 16 bases lay between the germline ends. The CDR3 is 17 residues long. The germline V gene has CDR1 SGHTA and CDR2 FQGNSA. The CDR3 nucleotides read TGTGCCAGCAGCTTAGGCGCAGGGTTGCTCAAGAACACTGAAGCTTTCTTT. Translation: CASSLGAGLLKNTEAFF.

V usage is TRBV6-2 or TRBV6-3 and J usage is TRBJ1-6; TRBD1 aligns across 8 bases. The junction had 4 bases not matched to a gene; V was cut back by 5 bases and J by 7 bases. Germline V gene data show CDR1 as MNHEY and CDR2 as SVGEGT. This CDR3 comprises 14 residues. The CDR3, as DNA: TGTGCCAGCAGTCTCGACAGGGGCAATTCACCCCTCCACTTT. It translates to CASSLDRGNSPLHF.

The chain carries TRBV7-9 and TRBJ1-1; D remains ambiguous. The CDR3 length is 13 residues. Trimming cost V 4 bases and J 1 base, with 7 bases left between them. Germline V gene sequence: CDR1 SEHNR, CDR2 FQNEAQ (reference sequence). The CDR3 reads CASSSYRNTEAFF. CDR3 nucleotide sequence: TGTGCCAGCAGCTCTTACAGGAACACTGAAGCTTTCTTT. The whole variable domain, remainder taken from reference TRBV7-9 and TRBJ1-1, is DTGVSQNPRHKITKRGQNVTFRCDPISEHNRLYWYRQTLGQGPEFLTYFQNEAQLEKSRLLSDRFSAERPKGSFSTLEIQRTEQGDSAMYLCASSSYRNTEAFFGQGTRLTVV.

J is TRBJ1-5 and V is TRBV28; unclear D gene. This CDR3 region has 12 residues. CDR1 is MDHEN, CDR2 SYDVKM, per germline. V was shortened by 5 bases and J by 3 bases, with 5 bases between the two germline ends. Here the CDR3 DNA reads TGTGCCAGCAGTCTAATCAATCAGCCCCAGCATTTT. It encodes CASSLINQPQHF.

This chain connects TRBV7-2 to TRBJ1-5; TRBD1 aligns across 9 bases. The CDR3 has 15 amino acids. V dropped 5 bases and J dropped 6; count of bases not matched to a gene: 8. CDR1 and CDR2 from the germline V gene are SGHTA and FQGNSA. CDR3 sequence reads: CASSLGQGQGQPQHF. The CDR3 DNA reads TGTGCCAGCAGCCTAGGACAGGGGCAGGGTCAGCCCCAGCATTTT.

This chain joins TRBV7-2 and TRBJ2-2, with D tentatively TRBD1 (6 bases). Trimming took off 2 bases at V and 4 bases at J, with 11 bases between the two ends. CDR3 length equals 15 residues. Germline CDR1 SGHTA, CDR2 FQGNSA. CDR3 in amino acids: CASSLNRVGTGELFF. The CDR3 nucleotides read TGTGCCAGCAGCTTAAACAGGGTGGGCACCGGGGAGCTGTTTTTT.

The chain couples TRBV4-3 to TRBJ2-2; no reliable D call. Germline CDR1 is LGHNA and CDR2 is YSLEER. V was pared by 0 bases and J by 0 bases, with 14 bases between. The CDR3 sequence is 18 residues long. The CDR3 protein is CASSQEGPNRANTGELFF. As DNA, the CDR3 is TGCGCCAGCAGCCAAGAGGGCCCCAACAGAGCGAACACCGGGGAGCTGTTTTTT.

This clone has just one count. The germline gene is not matched at one end of the junction; a read error may be the cause. This chain uses TRBV6-5 with TRBJ2-3; a possible D gene is TRBD2 (5 bases). The CDR3 spans 15 residues. The germline V gene has CDR1 MNHEY and CDR2 SVGAGI. The CDR3 DNA sequence: TGTGCCACCAGTCTGGACTGGACTAGCACAGATACGCAGTATTTT. Residues: CATSLDWTSTDTQYF.

The J gene is TRBJ2-7, the V gene TRBV6-7; the match to TRBD2 covers 14 bases. TRBV6-7 is an ORF, and what it does is uncertain. J gave up 4 bases and V 2 bases, and 7 bases lay outside the gene matches. The CDR3 consists of 17 residues. The CDR3 reads CASSYPGLAGDVYEQYF. CDR3 DNA sequence: TGTGCCAGCAGTTACCCGGGACTAGCGGGAGATGTTTACGAGCAGTACTTC.

The genes are TRBV13 and TRBJ2-5, with 12 bases aligning to TRBD2. This CDR3 is 16 amino acids long. Germline CDR1 PRHDT, CDR2 FYEKMQ (reference sequence). V shed 2 bases and J 5 bases; nucleotides not matched to a gene: 6. In DNA form, the CDR3 reads TGTGCCAGCAGCTTAAAGACTAGCGGGGGAGGGGAGACCCAGTACTTC. It is translated as CASSLKTSGGGETQYF.

The rearrangement uses TRBV21-1 and TRBJ1-5; the table calls TRBD1, which could not be checked here. TRBV21-1 is an annotated pseudogene. There are 12 residues in the CDR3. The CDR3 reads CASSHKGRPQHF. CDR3 sequence (DNA): TGTGCCAGCAGCCATAAGGGGCGGCCCCAGCATTTT.